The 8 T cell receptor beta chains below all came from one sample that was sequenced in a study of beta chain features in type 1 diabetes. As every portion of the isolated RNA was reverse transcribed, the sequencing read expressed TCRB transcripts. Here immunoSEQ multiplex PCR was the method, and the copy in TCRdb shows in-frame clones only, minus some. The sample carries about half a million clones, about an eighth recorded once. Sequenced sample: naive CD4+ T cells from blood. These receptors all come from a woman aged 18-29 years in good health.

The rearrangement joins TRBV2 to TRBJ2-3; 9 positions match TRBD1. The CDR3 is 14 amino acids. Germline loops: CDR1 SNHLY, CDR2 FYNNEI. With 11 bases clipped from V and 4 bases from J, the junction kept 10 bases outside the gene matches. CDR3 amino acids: CAGGTGGASDTQYF. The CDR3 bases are TGTGCCGGGGGAACAGGGGGCGCATCAGATACGCAGTATTTT.

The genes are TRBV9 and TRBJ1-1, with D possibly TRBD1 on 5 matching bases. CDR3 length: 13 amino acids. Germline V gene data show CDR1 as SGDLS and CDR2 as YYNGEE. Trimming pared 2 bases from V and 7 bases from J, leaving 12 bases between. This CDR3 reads CASSVGTDHEAFF. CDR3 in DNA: TGTGCCAGCAGCGTCGGGACCGACCATGAAGCTTTCTTT. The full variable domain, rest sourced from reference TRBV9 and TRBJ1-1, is DSGVTQTPKHLITATGQRVTLRCSPRSGDLSVYWYQQSLDQGLQFLIQYYNGEERAKGNILERFSAQQFPDLHSELNLSSLELGDSALYFCASSVGTDHEAFFGQGTRLTVV.

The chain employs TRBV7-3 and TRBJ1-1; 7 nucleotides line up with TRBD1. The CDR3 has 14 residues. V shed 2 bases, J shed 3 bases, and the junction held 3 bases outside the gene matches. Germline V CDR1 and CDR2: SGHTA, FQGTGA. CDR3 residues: CASSLSTGDTEAFF. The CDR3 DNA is TGTGCCAGCAGCTTATCCACAGGGGACACTGAAGCTTTCTTT.

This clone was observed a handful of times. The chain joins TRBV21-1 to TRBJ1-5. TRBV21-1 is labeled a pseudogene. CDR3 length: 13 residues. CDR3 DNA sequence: TGTGCCAGCGGCCGGGGGCGCGGTCAGCCCCAGCATTTT. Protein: CASGRGRGQPQHF.

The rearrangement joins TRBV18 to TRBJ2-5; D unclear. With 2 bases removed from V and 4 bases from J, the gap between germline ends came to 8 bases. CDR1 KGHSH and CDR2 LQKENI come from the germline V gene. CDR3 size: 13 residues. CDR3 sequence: CASSPSQAETQYF. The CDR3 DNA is TGTGCCAGCTCACCATCGCAGGCAGAGACCCAGTACTTC.

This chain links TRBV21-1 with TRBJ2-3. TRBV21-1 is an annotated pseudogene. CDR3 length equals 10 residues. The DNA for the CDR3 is TGTGCCAGAGTAACAGATACGCAGTATTTT. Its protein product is CARVTDTQYF.

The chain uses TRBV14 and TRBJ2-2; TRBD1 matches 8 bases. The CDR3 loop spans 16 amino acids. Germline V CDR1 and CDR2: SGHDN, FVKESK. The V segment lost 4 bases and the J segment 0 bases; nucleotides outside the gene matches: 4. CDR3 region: CASSPVQGANTGELFF. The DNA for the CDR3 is TGTGCCAGCAGCCCGGTACAGGGGGCGAACACCGGGGAGCTGTTTTTT. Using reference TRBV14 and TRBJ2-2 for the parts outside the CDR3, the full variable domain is EAGVTQFPSHSVIEKGQTVTLRCDPISGHDNLYWYRRVMGKEIKFLLHFVKESKQDESGMPNNRFLAERTGGTYSTLKVQPAELEDSGVYFCASSPVQGANTGELFFGEGSRLTVL.

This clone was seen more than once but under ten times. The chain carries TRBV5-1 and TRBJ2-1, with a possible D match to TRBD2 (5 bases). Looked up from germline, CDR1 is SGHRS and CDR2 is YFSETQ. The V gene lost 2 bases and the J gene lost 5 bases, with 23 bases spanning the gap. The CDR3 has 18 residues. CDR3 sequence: CASSFDLTGGFRDNEQFF. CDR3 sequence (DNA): TGCGCCAGCAGCTTCGACCTTACCGGCGGGTTCCGGGACAATGAGCAGTTCTTC.